The 12 T cell receptor beta chains below come from one sample, sequenced in a study of blood T cell repertoires in COVID-19. The table came from immunoSEQ multiplex PCR; TCRdb's copy has only in-frame clones and leaves some out. The sample has approximately 150,000 clones, more than 70% seen once. Sequenced sample: peripheral blood. These receptors were collected from a woman aged 50 to 60 with acute or convalescent COVID-19.

This clone was recorded only once. The V and J genes are TRBV19 and TRBJ1-1; 7 nucleotides align to TRBD1. The CDR3 spans 17 residues. V trimming: 3 bases; J trimming: 5 bases; junction bases outside the gene matches: 15. The germline V gene has CDR1 LNHDA and CDR2 SQIVND (reference sequence). Written as DNA, the CDR3 is TGTGCCAGTAGTATCCCCGCAGAGACAGGGTGGTGGACTGAAGCTTTCTTT. Amino acid sequence: CASSIPAETGWWTEAFF.

V usage is TRBV18 and J usage is TRBJ1-4; 10 nucleotides agree with TRBD1. Unmatched junction bases numbered 4, after V lost 2 bases and J lost 7 bases. Germline V CDR1 and CDR2: KGHSH, LQKENI. This CDR3 has 15 amino acids. The CDR3 coding sequence is TGTGCCAGCTCACCATCCGGGACAGGGGTTGAAAAACTGTTTTTT. It codes for CASSPSGTGVEKLFF.

For the CDR3, the DNA is TGTGCCAGCAGCTTAGGAGGTCGAGGGACAGGCATGACCGGGGAGCTGTTTTTT. This encodes CASSLGGRGTGMTGELFF. The rearrangement uses TRBV7-9 and TRBJ2-2, with 8 positions matching TRBD1. The CDR3 loop spans 18 amino acids. Germline assignment: CDR1 SEHNR and CDR2 FQNEAQ (reference sequence). V trimming: 1 base; J trimming: 5 bases; junction bases outside the gene matches: 12.

The V and J genes are TRBV6-5 and TRBJ1-5; no clear D. The CDR3 covers 15 residues. V lost 6 bases, J lost 2 bases, and 14 bases lay in between. The germline CDR1 and CDR2 sequences are MNHEY and SVGAGI. As DNA, the CDR3 is TGTGCCAGCAGGCGCGACACGATGGGCAATCAGCCCCAGCATTTT. This sequence encodes CASRRDTMGNQPQHF.

CDR3 amino acids: CASSDPGQGAGELFF. The CDR3 DNA reads as TGTGCCAGCAGCGATCCGGGACAGGGAGCCGGGGAGCTGTTTTTT. The V call is TRBV6-5, the J call TRBJ2-2, with 9 nucleotides matching TRBD1. Unmatched junction bases numbered 8, after V lost 6 bases and J lost 6 bases. This CDR3 spans 15 amino acids. Germline V lookup: CDR1 MNHEY, CDR2 SVGAGI.

The chain recombines TRBV2 with TRBJ2-6; D is possibly TRBD1 (5 bases). This CDR3 spans 16 amino acids. V lost 3 bases, J lost 7 bases, and 16 bases lay in between. Germline CDR1 is SNHLY and CDR2 is FYNNEI. CDR3 nucleotides: TGTGCCAGCAGTGACCTCTTCGCAGGGAACGCCAACGTCCTGACTTTC. Its translation is CASSDLFAGNANVLTF.

The chain uses TRBV4-2 and TRBJ2-5; TRBD2 matches at 11 bases. The V gene's germline CDR1 is LGHNA and CDR2 YNFKEQ. Losses at the gene ends were 3 bases for V and 0 bases for J; bases not matched to a gene: 3. The CDR3 length is 16 residues. The DNA of the CDR3 is TGTGCCAGCAGCCAGAGACTAGCGGGGAACCAAGAGACCCAGTACTTC. The encoded protein is CASSQRLAGNQETQYF.

This rearrangement joins TRBV6-6 to TRBJ1-2, with D possibly matching TRBD1 (5 bases). CDR3 length equals 13 residues. Looked up from germline, CDR1 is MNHNY and CDR2 is SVGAGI (reference sequence). V was shortened by 7 bases and J by 2 bases, with 11 bases between the two germline ends. The CDR3 DNA reads TGTGCCAGCACTTTCCGACAGAACTATGGCTACACCTTC. This translates into CASTFRQNYGYTF.

V is TRBV7-6 and J is TRBJ2-2; 9 bases map to TRBD1. The germline gives CDR1 SGHVS, CDR2 FNYEAQ. The CDR3 has 15 residues. V lost 5 bases, J lost 2 bases, and 3 bases stayed unmatched. The CDR3 coding sequence is TGTGCCAGCAGCGAACAGGGGGCTAACACCGGGGAGCTGTTTTTT. Its translation: CASSEQGANTGELFF. The complete variable domain, with remaining parts taken from reference TRBV7-6 and TRBJ2-2, reads GAGVSQSPRYKVTKRGQDVALRCDPISGHVSLYWYRQALGQGPEFLTYFNYEAQQDKSGLPNDRFSAERPEGSISTLTIQRTEQRDSAMYRCASSEQGANTGELFFGEGSRLTVL.

The V call is TRBV6-4, the J call TRBJ1-2; D gene unclear. Trimming took 4 bases from V and 6 from J, leaving 15 bases between them. CDR1 MRHNA and CDR2 SNTAGT come from the germline V gene. The CDR3 is 14 residues long. CDR3 loop: CASSAGSGVNGYTF. CDR3 coding DNA: TGTGCCAGCAGTGCCGGATCCGGGGTGAATGGCTACACCTTC.

This clone showed up just a few times. This chain links TRBV19 with TRBJ2-3, with D possibly being TRBD2 (5 bases). The ends were cut back, 3 bases at V and 4 bases at J, with 11 bases in the middle. Germline loops: CDR1 LNHDA, CDR2 SQIVND (reference sequence). This CDR3 comprises 14 residues. The CDR3 spells CASSIRGNSDTQYF. Written as DNA, the CDR3 is TGTGCCAGTAGTATCCGGGGTAACTCAGATACGCAGTATTTT. Together with reference TRBV19 and TRBJ2-3, the CDR3 gives the full variable domain: DGGITQSPKYLFRKEGQNVTLSCEQNLNHDAMYWYRQDPGQGLRLIYYSQIVNDFQKGDIAEGYSVSREKKESFPLTVTSAQKNPTAFYLCASSIRGNSDTQYFGPGTRLTVL.

This clone occurred once. This chain uses TRBV28 with TRBJ1-5; D is possibly TRBD1 (5 bases). The CDR3 has 15 amino acids. The V gene's germline CDR1 is MDHEN and CDR2 SYDVKM. V shed 0 bases and J shed 2 bases, with 8 bases lying between them. The CDR3 protein is CASSLWAGGNQPQHF. In nucleotides, the CDR3 is TGTGCCAGCAGTTTATGGGCGGGGGGCAATCAGCCCCAGCATTTT.